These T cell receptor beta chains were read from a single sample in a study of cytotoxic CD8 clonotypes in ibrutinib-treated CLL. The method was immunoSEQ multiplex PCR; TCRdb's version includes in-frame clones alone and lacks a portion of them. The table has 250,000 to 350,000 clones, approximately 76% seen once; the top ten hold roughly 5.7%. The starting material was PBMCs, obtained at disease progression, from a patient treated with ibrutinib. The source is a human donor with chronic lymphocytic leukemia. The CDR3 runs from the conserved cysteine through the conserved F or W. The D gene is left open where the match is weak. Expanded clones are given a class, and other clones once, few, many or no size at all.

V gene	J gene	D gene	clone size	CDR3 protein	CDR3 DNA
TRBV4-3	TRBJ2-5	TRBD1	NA	CASSQRQGVETQYF	TGCGCCAGCAGCCAAAGACAGGGGGTCGAGACCCAGTACTTC
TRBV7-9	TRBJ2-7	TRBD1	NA	CASSTGQGAGEQYF	TGTGCCAGCAGCACCGGACAGGGGGCAGGCGAGCAGTACTTC
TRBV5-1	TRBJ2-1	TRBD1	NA	CASSQDRGKNEQFF	TGCGCCAGCAGCCAGGACAGGGGGAAGAATGAGCAGTTCTTC
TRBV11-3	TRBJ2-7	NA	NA	CASSLTVGEQYF	TGTGCCAGCAGCTTAACAGTTGGTGAGCAGTACTTC
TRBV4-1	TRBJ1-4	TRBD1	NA	CASSQEPNRGREKLFF	TGTGCCAGCAGCCAGGAACCGAACAGGGGGCGGGAAAAACTGTTTTTT
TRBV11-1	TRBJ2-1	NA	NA	CASSATRIVTNEQFF	TGTGCCAGCAGCGCTACTAGGATTGTAACTAATGAGCAGTTCTTC
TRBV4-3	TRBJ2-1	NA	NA	CASSHWGYEQFF	TGCGCCAGCAGCCACTGGGGGTATGAGCAGTTCTTC
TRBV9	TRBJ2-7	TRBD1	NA	CASSGRSGTGIHEQYF	TGTGCCAGCAGCGGCCGATCCGGGACAGGGATACACGAGCAGTACTTC
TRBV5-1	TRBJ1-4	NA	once	CASSPGNTNEKLFF	TGCGCCAGCAGCCCGGGTAATACTAACGAAAAACTGTTTTTT
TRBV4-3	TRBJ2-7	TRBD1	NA	CASSQGGQGSYEQYF	TGCGCCAGCAGCCAGGGAGGACAGGGGTCCTACGAGCAGTACTTC
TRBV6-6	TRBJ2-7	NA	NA	CASSNPPEQYF	TGTGCCAGCAGTAACCCCCCCGAGCAGTACTTC
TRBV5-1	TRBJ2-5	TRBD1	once	CASSSGKTGGLKETQYF	TGCGCCAGCAGCTCGGGAAAGACAGGGGGGCTAAAAGAGACCCAGTACTTC
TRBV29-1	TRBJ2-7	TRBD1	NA	CSVTGGTYEQYF	TGCAGCGTTACAGGGGGCACCTACGAGCAGTACTTC
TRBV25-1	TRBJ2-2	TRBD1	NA	CASGTGVTGELFF	TGTGCCAGCGGGACAGGGGTCACCGGGGAGCTGTTTTTT
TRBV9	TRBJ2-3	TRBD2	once	CASRGTSGGGTDTQYF	TGTGCCAGCAGAGGGACTAGCGGGGGAGGCACAGATACGCAGTATTTT
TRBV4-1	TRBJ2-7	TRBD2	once	CASSQAPGLAGEYEQYF	TGCGCCAGCAGCCAAGCGCCGGGACTAGCGGGAGAGTACGAGCAGTACTTC
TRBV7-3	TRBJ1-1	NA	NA	CASNDGGNTEAFF	TGTGCCAGCAACGACGGGGGCAACACTGAAGCTTTCTTT
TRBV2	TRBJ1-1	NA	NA	CASLPQGLNTEAFF	TGTGCCAGCCTACCACAGGGATTGAACACTGAAGCTTTCTTT
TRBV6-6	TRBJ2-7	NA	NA	CASSYDLQGHEQYF	TGTGCCAGCAGTTATGACCTACAGGGCCACGAGCAGTACTTC
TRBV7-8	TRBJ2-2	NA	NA	CASSSLGRGQNTGELFF	TGTGCCAGCAGCTCCCTCGGCAGGGGCCAGAACACCGGGGAGCTGTTTTTT
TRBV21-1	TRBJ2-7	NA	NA	CASKTTLARAYEQYF	TGTGCCAGCAAAACAACTCTAGCGCGAGCCTACGAGCAGTACTTC
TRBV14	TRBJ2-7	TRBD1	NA	CASSWTGFREQYF	TGTGCCAGCAGCTGGACAGGGTTTAGGGAGCAGTACTTC
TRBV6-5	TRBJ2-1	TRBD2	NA	CASRERGPYNEQFF	TGTGCCAGCAGGGAGCGGGGGCCTTACAATGAGCAGTTCTTC
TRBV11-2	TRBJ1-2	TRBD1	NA	CASSVGQGAGGYTF	TGTGCCAGCAGCGTGGGACAGGGGGCGGGTGGCTACACCTTC
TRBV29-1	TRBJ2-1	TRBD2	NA	CSVTGLAGYSYNEQFF	TGCAGCGTTACCGGACTAGCGGGATATTCCTACAATGAGCAGTTCTTC
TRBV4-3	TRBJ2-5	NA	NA	CASSRLGLPQETQYF	TGCGCCAGCAGCCGGCTGGGACTGCCTCAAGAGACCCAGTACTTC
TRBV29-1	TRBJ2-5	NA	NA	CSVEPGTQETQYF	TGCAGCGTTGAACCCGGGACGCAAGAGACCCAGTACTTC
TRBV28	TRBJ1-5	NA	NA	CASSFMGRGQPQHF	TGTGCCAGCAGTTTCATGGGCAGGGGTCAGCCCCAGCATTTT
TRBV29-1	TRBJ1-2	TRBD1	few	CSVPAGGTKVGYTF	TGCAGCGTTCCGGCAGGGGGCACAAAGGTTGGCTACACCTTC
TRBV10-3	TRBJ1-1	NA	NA	CAINQQGSRTEAFF	TGTGCCATCAACCAACAGGGCTCGCGCACTGAAGCTTTCTTT
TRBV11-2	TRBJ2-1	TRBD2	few	CASSLPVAGGHDNEQFF	TGTGCCAGCAGCTTACCCGTAGCGGGGGGGCACGACAATGAGCAGTTCTTC
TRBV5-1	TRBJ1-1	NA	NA	CASSLTRFEAFF	TGCGCCAGCAGCTTGACAAGGTTTGAAGCTTTCTTT
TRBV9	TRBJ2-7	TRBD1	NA	CASSVDQGALDEQYF	TGTGCCAGCAGCGTAGATCAGGGGGCCTTGGACGAGCAGTACTTC
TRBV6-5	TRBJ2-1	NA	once	CASLRWRIF	TGTGCCAGCCTAAGATGGCGTATCTTC
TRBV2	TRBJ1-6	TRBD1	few	CASSLLRDRGLSPLHF	TGTGCCAGCAGTTTGCTACGGGACAGAGGCCTATCACCCCTCCACTTT
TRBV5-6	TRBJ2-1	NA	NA	CASSLVSNNEQFF	TGTGCCAGCAGCTTGGTCTCGAACAATGAGCAGTTCTTC
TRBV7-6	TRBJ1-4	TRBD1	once	CASSQGQGATNEKLFF	TGTGCCAGCAGCCAGGGACAGGGCGCAACTAATGAAAAACTGTTTTTT
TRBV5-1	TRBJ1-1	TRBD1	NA	CASRDPEEGALSTEAFF	TGCGCCAGCAGGGACCCCGAGGAGGGGGCCCTAAGCACTGAAGCTTTCTTT